This TCR beta chain stems from a study of blood T cell repertoires in COVID-19 (dated by TCRdb to the early 2020s). Context from the whole study: The collaborator samples originated in the United States, Italy and Spain and spanned the acute and convalescent phases of COVID-19. The material from the prospective study consisted of cDNA or gDNA derived from T cells, B-cell-depleted T cells, or PBMCs. Deeply sampled blood TCRbeta repertoires from subjects exposed to, actively infected with, or recovered from COVID-19 were included in the dataset. A freely available public database, intended as a resource for researchers studying the immune response to SARS-CoV-2, is where the repertoires were released. Samples were obtained from the ongoing ImmuneRACE study (first 160 participants) and from approximately 1,200 subjects provided by 6 global collaborators. The sample metadata nearly always contained a de-identified subject ID, COVID-19 status, age in years and sex. Where available, HLA class I and class II types were obtained from metadata supplied by the sample provider rather than from assay-based typing.

About this clone: The antigen it recognizes is unknown. One base away there is no much larger clone; base qualities are not given.

The research as a whole found: The quantity of clinical and demographic metadata differed by source and by participant and was supplied without curation.

Collaborating institutions collected whole blood in K2EDTA tubes following their own protocols. For TCRbeta analysis, collaborator samples were shipped as frozen whole blood, as isolated PBMCs, or as DNA extracted from either sample type. TCRbeta CDR3 regions were amplified from genomic DNA by means of the immunoSEQ Assay, a bias-controlled multiplex PCR. Concerning the study's data processing: Within the assay, amplification of reference gene primers was used to estimate how many nucleated cells each sample contained. To quantify the absolute abundance of each unique TCRbeta CDR3 rearrangement, sequence reads were collapsed and filtered. For each sample, productive Simpson clonality was calculated as the square root of Simpson's diversity index over productive rearrangements. TCRdb's version of the immuneACCESS table is confined to in-frame rearrangements and falls short of the full clone set. An unresolved V gene accounts for under half of the shortfall where checked; the remainder is of unknown origin. The V and J calls and the clone size are those of that table, but D and trimming were determined from the DNA. This sample has some 100,000 clones in its table, and almost 90% of those were observed once. 5% of the sample belongs to the ten largest clones.

The material sequenced was peripheral blood. This clonotype was obtained from a human donor in a cohort sampled during active COVID-19.

The base sequence is TGTGCCAGCACGCGGGGGTCGGCTAACTATGGCTACACCTTC. This codes for CASTRGSANYGYTF. Here the chain combines TRBV6-5 and TRBJ1-2, with a weak D call of TRBD1 (5 bases match). V is clipped by 7 bases and J by 0 bases, and the sequence between their germline boundaries is 12 bases long. The CDR3 measures 14 amino acids from cysteine to phenylalanine. Left in the record is the CDR3 DNA by itself, 42 bases read in frame from the first base. CDR1 and CDR2 were assigned from the germline V gene as MNHEY and SVGAGI.